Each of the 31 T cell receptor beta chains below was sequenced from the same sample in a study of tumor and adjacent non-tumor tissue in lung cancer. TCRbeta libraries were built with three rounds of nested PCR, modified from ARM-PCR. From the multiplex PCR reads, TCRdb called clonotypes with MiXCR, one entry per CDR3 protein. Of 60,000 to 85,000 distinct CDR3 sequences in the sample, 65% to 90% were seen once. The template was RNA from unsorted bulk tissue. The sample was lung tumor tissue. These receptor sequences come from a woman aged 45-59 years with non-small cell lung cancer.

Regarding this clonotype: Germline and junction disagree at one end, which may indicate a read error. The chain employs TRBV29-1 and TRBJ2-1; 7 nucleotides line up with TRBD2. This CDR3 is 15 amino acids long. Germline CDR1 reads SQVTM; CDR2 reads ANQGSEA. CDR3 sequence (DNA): TGCAGCGTTGAAGAGATGGCGGGAGTATATAATGAGCAGTTCTTT. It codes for CSVEEMAGVYNEQFF.

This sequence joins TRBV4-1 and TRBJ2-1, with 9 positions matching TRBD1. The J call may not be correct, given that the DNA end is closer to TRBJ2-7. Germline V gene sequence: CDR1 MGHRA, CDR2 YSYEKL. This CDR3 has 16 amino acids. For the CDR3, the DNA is TGCGCCACTACGTATGGGGACAGGGTCGGTAACAATGAGCAGTACTTC. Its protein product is CATTYGDRVGNNEQYF.

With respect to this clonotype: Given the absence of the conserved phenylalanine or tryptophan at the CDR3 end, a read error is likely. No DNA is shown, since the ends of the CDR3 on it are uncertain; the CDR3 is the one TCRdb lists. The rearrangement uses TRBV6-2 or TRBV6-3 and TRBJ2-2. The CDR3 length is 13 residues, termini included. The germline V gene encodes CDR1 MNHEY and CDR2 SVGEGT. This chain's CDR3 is CASSYSDTGELYL.

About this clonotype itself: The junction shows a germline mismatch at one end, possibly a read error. CDR3 amino acids: CARSLDRLISGNTIYF. CDR3 in DNA: TGTGCCAGGAGCTTAGACAGATTGATCTCTGGAAACACTATATATTTT. The chain carries TRBV11-2 and TRBJ1-3; weak D call: TRBD1 (5 bases). The CDR3 is made up of 16 amino acids. Germline assignment: CDR1 SGHAT and CDR2 FQNNGV.

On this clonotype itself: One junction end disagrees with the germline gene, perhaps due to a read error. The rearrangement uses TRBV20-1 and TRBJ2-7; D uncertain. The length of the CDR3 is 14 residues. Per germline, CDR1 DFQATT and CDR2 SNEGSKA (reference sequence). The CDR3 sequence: CSVDTLRRAYEQYF. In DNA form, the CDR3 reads TGCAGTGTGGATACTCTACGTAGGGCCTATGAGCAGTACTTC.

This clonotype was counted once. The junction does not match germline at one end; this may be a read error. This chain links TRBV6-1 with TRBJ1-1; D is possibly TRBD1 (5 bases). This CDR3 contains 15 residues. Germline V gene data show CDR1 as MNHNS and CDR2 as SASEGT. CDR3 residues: CACSEGAAAHTETFF. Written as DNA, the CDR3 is TGTGCCTGCAGTGAAGGGGCAGCCGCCCACACTGAAACTTTCTTT.

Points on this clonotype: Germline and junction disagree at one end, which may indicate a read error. The CDR3 region is CVSSHATPAGTSEQFF. Here the CDR3 DNA reads TGCGTCAGCAGCCACGCTACGCCGGCAGGGACGAGCGAGCAGTTCTTC. The chain combines TRBV4-1 with TRBJ2-1; either TRBD1 or TRBD2 may supply D (5 bases each). The CDR3 has 16 residues. Germline loops: CDR1 MGHRA, CDR2 YSYEKL.

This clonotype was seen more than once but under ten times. This CDR3 reads CASSTRYNRVVGWVINEKLFF. DNA of the CDR3: TGTGCCAGTAGTACTCGATACAACAGGGTGGTTGGTTGGGTAATTAATGAAAAACTGTTTTTT. The chain links TRBV28 to TRBJ1-4; weak D call: TRBD1 (6 bases). Germline V gives CDR1 MDHEN, CDR2 SYDVKM. Trimming removed 9 bases from V and 4 bases from J, with 36 bases in between. The CDR3 length is 21 residues.

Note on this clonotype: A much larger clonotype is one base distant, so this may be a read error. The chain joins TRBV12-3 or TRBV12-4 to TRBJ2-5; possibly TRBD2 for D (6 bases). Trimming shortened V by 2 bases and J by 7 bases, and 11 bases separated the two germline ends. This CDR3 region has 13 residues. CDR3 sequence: CASSLSQGGTQYF. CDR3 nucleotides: TGTGCCAGCAGTTTAAGTCAGGGAGGGACCCAGTACTTC.

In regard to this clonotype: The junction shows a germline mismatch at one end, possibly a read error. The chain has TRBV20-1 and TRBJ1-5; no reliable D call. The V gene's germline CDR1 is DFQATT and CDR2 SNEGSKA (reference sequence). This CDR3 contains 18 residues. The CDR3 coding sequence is TGCAGTGCTCAACCTACCCCCGGGCGGGTTTATAGCAATCAGCCCCAGCAATTT. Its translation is CSAQPTPGRVYSNQPQQF.

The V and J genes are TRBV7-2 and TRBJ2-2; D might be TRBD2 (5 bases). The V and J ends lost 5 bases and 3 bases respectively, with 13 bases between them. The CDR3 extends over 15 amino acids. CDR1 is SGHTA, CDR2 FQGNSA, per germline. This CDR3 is CASSIKKADTGELFF. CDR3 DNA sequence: TGTGCCAGCAGCATAAAAAAAGCGGACACCGGGGAGCTGTTTTTT.

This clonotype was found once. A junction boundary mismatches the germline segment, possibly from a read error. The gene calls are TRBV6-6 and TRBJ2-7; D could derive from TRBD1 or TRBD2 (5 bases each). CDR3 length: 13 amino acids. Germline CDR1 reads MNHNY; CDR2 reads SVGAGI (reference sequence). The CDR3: CASSYGTLHDQYF. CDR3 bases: TGTGCCAGCAGTTACGGGACCCTTCACGATCAGTACTTC.

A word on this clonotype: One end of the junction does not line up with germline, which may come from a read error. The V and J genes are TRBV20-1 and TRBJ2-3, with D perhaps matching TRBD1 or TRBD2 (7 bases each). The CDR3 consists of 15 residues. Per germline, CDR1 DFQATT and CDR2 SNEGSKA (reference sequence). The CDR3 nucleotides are TGCAGTGCTAGCTCCCGCGGGGGTGGGACAGATACGCATTATTTT. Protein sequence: CSASSRGGGTDTHYF.

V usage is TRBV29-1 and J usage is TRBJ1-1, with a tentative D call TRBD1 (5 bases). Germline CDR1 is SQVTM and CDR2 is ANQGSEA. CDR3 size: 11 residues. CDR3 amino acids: CSAADTTEAFF. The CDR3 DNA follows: TGCAGTGCCGCGGACACCACTGAAGCTTTCTTT.

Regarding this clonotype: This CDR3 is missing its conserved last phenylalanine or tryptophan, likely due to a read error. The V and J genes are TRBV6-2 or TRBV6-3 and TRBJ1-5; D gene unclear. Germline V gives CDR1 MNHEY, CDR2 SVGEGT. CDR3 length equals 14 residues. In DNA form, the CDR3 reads TGTGTCAGCAGCCGAAGTGCTGACAATCAGCCCCAGCATATT. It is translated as CVSSRSADNQPQHI.

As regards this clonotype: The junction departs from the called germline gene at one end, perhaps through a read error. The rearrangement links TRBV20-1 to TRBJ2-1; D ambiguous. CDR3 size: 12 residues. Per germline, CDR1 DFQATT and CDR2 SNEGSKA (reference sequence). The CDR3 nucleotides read TGCACTGCTAGAGTGGAAAACAATGAGCAATTCTTC. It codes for CTARVENNEQFF.

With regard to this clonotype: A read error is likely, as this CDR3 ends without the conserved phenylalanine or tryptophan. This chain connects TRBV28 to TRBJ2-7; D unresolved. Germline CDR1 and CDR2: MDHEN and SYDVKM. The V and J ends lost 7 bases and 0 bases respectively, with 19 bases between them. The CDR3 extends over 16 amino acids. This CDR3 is CASNFRHTSNSYEQYL. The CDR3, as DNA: TGTGCCAGCAATTTTAGGCATACATCCAACTCCTACGAGCAGTACTTA.

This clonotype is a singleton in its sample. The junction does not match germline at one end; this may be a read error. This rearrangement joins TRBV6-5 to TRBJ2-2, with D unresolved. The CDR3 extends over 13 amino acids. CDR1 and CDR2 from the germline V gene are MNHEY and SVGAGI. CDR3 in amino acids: CASRPMGHRELFF. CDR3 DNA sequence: TGTGCAAGCAGGCCCATGGGTCACAGGGAGCTGTTTTTT.

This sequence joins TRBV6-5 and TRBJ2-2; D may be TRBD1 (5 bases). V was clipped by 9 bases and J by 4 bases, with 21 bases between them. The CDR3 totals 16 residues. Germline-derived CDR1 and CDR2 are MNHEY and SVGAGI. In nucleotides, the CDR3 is TGTGCCAGTAGACACGTAAGACAGCGAGGCACCGGGGAGCTGTTTTTT. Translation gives CASRHVRQRGTGELFF.

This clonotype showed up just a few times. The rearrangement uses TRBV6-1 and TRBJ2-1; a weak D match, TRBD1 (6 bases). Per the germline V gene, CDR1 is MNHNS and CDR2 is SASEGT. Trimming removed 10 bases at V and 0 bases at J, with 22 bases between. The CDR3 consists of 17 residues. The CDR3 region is CANTSGVDSFSYNEQFF. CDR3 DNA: TGTGCCAACACCTCCGGTGTGGACAGCTTCTCCTACAATGAGCAGTTCTTC.

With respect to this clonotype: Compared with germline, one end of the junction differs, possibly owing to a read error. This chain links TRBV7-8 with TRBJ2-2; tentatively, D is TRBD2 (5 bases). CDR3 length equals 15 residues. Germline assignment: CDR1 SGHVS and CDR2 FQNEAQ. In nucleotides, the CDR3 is TGTGACAGCGGCTTCGCTAACGCGAACACCGGGGAGCTGTTTTTT. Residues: CDSGFANANTGELFF.

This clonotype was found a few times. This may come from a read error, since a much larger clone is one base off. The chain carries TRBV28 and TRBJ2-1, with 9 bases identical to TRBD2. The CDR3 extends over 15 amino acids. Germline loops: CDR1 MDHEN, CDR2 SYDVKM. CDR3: CAISSLGLANNEQFF. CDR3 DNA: TGTGCCATCAGTTCACTGGGACTAGCAAACAATGAGCAGTTCTTC.

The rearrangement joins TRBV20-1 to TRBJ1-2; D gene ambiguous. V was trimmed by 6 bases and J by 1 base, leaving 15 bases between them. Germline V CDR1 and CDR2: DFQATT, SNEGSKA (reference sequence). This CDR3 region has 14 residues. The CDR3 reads CSATTQLDNYGYTF. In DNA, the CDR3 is TGCAGTGCAACTACGCAGTTAGATAACTATGGCTACACCTTC.

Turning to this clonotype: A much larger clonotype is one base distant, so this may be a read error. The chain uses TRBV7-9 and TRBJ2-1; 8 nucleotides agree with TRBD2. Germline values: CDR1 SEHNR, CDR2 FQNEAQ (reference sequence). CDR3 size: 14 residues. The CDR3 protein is CASSTTSEWNEEFF. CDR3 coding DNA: TGTGCCAGCAGCACGACTAGCGAATGGAATGAGGAGTTCTTC.

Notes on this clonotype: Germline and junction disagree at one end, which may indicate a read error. The CDR3 protein is CTSIFVGGRETQYF. The CDR3 region has the DNA TGTACCAGTATCTTCGTGGGGGGGCGAGAGACCCAGTACTTC. The chain carries TRBV11-2 and TRBJ2-5, with D maybe TRBD2 (7 bases). CDR1 is SGHAT and CDR2 is FQNNGV in the germline V gene. The CDR3 runs 14 residues.

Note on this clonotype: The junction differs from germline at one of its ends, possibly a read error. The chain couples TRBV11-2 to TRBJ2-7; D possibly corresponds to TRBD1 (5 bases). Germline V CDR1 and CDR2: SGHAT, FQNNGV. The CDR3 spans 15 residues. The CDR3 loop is CASKMKTGSSYEHYF. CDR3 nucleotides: TGTGCCAGCAAGATGAAAACAGGAAGCTCCTACGAGCACTACTTC.

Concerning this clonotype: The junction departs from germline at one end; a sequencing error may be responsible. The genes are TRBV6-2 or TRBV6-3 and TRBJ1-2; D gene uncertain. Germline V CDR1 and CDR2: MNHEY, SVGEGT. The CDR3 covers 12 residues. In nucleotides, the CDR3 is TGTGCTAGCAGTAGTATCCGGACTAGCTACACCTTC. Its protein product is CASSSIRTSYTF.

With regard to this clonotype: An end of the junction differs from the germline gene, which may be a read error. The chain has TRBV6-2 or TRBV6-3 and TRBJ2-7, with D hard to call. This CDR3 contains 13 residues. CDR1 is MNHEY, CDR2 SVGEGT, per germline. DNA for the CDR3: TGTACCAGCACCGCTGACAATACCTACGAACAGTACTTC. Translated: CTSTADNTYEQYF.

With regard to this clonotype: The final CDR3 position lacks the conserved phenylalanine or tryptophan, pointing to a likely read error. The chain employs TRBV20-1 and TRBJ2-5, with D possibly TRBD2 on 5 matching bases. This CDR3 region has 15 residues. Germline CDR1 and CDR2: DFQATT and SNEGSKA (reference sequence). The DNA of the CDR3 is TGCAGAGCTACCAAGCGGACGGGGAGCGGCGAGACCCAGTACTTG. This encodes CRATKRTGSGETQYL.

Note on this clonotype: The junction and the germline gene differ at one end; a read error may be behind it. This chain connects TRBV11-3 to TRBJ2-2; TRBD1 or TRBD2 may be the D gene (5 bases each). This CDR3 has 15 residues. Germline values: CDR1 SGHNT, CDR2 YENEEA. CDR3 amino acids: CASSLTASNTGELFF. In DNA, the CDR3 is TGTGCCAGCAGCTTGACAGCCTCGAACACCGGGGAGCTATTTTTT.

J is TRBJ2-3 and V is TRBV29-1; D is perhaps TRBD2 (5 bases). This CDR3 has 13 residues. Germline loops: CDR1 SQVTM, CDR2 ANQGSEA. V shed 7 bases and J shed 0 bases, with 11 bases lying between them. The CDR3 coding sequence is TGCAGCGCCGACCGGGATAGCACAGATACGCAGTATTTT. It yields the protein CSADRDSTDTQYF.